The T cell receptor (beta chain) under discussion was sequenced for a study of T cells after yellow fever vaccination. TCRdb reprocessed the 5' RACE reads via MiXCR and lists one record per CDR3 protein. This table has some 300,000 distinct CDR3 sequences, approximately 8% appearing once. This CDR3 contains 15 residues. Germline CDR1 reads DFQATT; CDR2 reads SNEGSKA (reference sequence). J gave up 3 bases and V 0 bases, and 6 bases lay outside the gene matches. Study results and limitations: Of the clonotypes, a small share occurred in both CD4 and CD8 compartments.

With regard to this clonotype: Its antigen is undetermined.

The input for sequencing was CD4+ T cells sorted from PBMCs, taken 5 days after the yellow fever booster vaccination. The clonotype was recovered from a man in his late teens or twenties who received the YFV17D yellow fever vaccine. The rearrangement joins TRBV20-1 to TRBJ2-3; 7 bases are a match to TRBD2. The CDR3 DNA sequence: TGCAGTGCTAGAGATATCGGGGGGTCAACAGATACGCAGTATTTT. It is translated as CSARDIGGSTDTQYF.